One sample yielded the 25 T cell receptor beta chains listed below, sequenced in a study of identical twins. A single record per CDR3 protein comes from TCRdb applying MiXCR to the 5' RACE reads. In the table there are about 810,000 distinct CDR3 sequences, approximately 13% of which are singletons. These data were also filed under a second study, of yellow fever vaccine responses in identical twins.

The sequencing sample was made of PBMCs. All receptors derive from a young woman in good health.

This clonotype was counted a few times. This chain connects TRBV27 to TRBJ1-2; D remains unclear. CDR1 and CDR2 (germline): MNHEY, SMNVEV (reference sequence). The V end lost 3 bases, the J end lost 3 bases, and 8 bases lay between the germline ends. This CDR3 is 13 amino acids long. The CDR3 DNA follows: TGTGCCAGCAGTTTCTCGGCCGACTATGGCTACACCTTC. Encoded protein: CASSFSADYGYTF.

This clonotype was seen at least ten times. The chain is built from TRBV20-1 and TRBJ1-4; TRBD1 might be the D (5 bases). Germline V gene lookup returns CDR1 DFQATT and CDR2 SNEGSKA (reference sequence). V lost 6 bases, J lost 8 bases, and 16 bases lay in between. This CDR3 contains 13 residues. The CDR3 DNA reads TGCAGTGCCAAGCGGGGGGGTGGCGAAAAACTGTTTTTT. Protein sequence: CSAKRGGGEKLFF.

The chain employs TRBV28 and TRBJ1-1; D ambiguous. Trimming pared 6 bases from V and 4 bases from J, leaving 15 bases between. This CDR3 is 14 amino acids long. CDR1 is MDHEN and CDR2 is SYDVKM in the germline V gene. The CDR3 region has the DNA TGTGCCAGCAGACGCGACCCCGCAGCCACTGAAGCTTTCTTT. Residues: CASRRDPAATEAFF.

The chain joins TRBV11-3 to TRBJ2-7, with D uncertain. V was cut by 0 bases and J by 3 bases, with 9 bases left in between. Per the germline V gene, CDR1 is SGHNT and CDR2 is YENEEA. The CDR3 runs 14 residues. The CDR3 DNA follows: TGTGCCAGCAGCTTAGAATACCCCGTCTACGAGCAGTACTTC. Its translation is CASSLEYPVYEQYF. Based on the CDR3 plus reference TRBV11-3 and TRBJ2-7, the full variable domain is EAGVVQSPRYKIIEKKQPVAFWCNPISGHNTLYWYLQNLGQGPELLIRYENEEAVDDSQLPKDRFSAERLKGVDSTLKIQPAELGDSAVYLCASSLEYPVYEQYFGPGTRLTVT.

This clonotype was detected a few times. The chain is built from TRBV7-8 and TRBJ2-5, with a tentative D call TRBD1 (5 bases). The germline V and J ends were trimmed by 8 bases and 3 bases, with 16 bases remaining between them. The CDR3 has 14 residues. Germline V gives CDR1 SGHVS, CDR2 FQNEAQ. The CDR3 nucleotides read TGTGCCAGCGGCCACTATCAGGGAAAAGAGACCCAGTACTTC. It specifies CASGHYQGKETQYF.

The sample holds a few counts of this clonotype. CDR3 nucleotides: TGTGCCACCATCGGAGGGGACTCGGGAAAACTGTTTTTT. Its translation: CATIGGDSGKLFF. The chain is built from TRBV15 and TRBJ1-4, with TRBD1 as a possible D gene (5 bases). V lost 7 bases and J lost 10, with 16 bases in between. CDR3 length: 13 amino acids. Germline V CDR1 and CDR2: LNHNV, YYDKDF (reference sequence).

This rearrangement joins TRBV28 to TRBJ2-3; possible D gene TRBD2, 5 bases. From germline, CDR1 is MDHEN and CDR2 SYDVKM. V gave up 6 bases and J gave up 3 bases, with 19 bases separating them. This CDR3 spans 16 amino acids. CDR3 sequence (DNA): TGTGCCAGCAGATACAAATCCTGGACTGCTACAGATACGCAGTATTTT. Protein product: CASRYKSWTATDTQYF.

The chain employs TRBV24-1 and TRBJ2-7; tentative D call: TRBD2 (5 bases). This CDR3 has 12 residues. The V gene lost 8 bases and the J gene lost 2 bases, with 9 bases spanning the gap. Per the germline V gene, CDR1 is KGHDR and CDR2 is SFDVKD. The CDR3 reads CATMGSTYEQYV. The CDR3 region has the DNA TGTGCCACCATGGGGAGTACCTACGAGCAGTACGTC.

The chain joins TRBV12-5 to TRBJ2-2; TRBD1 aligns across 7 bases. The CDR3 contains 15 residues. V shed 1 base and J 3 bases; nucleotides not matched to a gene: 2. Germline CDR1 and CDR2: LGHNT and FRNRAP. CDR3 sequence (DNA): TGTGCTAGTGGTTTGGGACAGGGACACACCGGGGAGCTGTTTTTT. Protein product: CASGLGQGHTGELFF.

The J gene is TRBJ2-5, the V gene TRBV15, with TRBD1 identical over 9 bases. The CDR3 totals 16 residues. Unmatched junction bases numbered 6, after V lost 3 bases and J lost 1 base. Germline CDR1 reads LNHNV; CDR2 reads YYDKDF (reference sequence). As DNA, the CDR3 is TGTGCCACCAGCAGGACACCGGGACAGGGCCAAGAGACCCAGTACTTC. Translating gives CATSRTPGQGQETQYF.

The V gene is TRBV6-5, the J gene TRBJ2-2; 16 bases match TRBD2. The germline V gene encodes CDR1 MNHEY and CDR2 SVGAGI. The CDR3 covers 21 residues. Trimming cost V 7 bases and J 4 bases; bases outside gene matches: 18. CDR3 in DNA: TGTGCCAGCAAATCGCGAACCCGGGGACTAGCGGGAGGGCCGATCACCGGGGAGCTGTTTTTT. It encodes CASKSRTRGLAGGPITGELFF.

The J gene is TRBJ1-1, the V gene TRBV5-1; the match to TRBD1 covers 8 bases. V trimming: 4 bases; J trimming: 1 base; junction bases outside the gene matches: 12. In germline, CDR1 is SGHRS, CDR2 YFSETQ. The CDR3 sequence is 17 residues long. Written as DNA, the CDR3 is TGCGCCAGCAGCCCGAACCCAGGGGGCATGGGGAACACTGAAGCTTTCTTT. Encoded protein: CASSPNPGGMGNTEAFF.

The CDR3 DNA is TGTGCCAGCAGCTTAGTTGAGGGCCTTGGAAACACCATATATTTT. This codes for CASSLVEGLGNTIYF. The chain employs TRBV11-2 and TRBJ1-3; no definite D call. The CDR3 contains 15 residues. With 1 base removed from V and 3 bases from J, the gap between germline ends came to 10 bases. Germline V gene sequence: CDR1 SGHAT, CDR2 FQNNGV. Supplemented by reference TRBV11-2 and TRBJ1-3, the full variable domain reads EAGVAQSPRYKIIEKRQSVAFWCNPISGHATLYWYQQILGQGPKLLIQFQNNGVVDDSQLPKDRFSAERLKGVDSTLKIQPAKLEDSAVYLCASSLVEGLGNTIYFGEGSWLTVV.

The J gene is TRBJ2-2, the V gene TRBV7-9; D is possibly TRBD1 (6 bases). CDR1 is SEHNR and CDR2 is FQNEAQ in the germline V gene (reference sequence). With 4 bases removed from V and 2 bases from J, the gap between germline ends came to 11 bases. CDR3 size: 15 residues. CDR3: CASSSTGPNTGELFF. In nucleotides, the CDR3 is TGTGCCAGCAGCTCCACAGGGCCCAACACCGGGGAGCTGTTTTTT. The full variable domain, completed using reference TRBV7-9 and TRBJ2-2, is DTGVSQNPRHKITKRGQNVTFRCDPISEHNRLYWYRQTLGQGPEFLTYFQNEAQLEKSRLLSDRFSAERPKGSFSTLEIQRTEQGDSAMYLCASSSTGPNTGELFFGEGSRLTVL.

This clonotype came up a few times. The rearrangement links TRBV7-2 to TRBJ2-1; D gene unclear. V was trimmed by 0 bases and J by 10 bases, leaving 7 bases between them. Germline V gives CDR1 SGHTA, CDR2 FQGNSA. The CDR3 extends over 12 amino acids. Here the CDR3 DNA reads TGTGCCAGCAGCTTAGCGCAAGTCGAGCAGTTCTTC. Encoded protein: CASSLAQVEQFF.

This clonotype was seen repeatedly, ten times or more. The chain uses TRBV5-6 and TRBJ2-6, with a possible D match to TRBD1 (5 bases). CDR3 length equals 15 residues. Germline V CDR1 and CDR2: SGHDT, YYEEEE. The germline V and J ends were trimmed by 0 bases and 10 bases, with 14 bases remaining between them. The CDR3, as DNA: TGTGCCAGCAGCTTGGCCCAGAGACAGCTAAACGTCCTGACTTTC. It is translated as CASSLAQRQLNVLTF.

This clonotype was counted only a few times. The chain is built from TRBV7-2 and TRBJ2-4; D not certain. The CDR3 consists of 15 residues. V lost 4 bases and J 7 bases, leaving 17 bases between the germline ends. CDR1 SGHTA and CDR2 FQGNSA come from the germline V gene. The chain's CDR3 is CASSSLNIIGNIQYF. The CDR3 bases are TGTGCCAGCAGCTCACTAAACATTATAGGGAACATTCAGTACTTC.

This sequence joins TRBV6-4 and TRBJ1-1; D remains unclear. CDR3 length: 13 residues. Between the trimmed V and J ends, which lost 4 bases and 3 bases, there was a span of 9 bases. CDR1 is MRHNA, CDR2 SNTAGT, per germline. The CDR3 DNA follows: TGTGCCAGCAGTGGAAACGATCACACTGAAGCTTTCTTT. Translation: CASSGNDHTEAFF.

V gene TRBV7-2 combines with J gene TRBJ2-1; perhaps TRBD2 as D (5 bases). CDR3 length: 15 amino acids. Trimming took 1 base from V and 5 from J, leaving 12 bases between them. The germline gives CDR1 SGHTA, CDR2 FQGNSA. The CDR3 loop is CASSLVSRVNNEQFF. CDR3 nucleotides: TGTGCCAGCAGCTTAGTGTCGCGGGTAAACAATGAGCAGTTCTTC. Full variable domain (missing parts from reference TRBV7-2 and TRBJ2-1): GAGVSQSPSNKVTEKGKDVELRCDPISGHTALYWYRQSLGQGLEFLIYFQGNSAPDKSGLPSDRFSAERTGGSVSTLTIQRTQQEDSAVYLCASSLVSRVNNEQFFGPGTRLTVL.

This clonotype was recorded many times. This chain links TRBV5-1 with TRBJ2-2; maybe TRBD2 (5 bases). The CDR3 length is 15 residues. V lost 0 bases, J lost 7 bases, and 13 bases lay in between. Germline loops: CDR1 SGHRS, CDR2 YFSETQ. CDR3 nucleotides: TGCGCCAGCAGCTTGGTTCCGGGGTTCAGCGGGGAGCTGTTTTTT. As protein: CASSLVPGFSGELFF. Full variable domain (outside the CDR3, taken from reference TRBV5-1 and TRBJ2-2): KAGVTQTPRYLIKTRGQQVTLSCSPISGHRSVSWYQQTPGQGLQFLFEYFSETQRNKGNFPGRFSGRQFSNSRSEMNVSTLELGDSALYLCASSLVPGFSGELFFGEGSRLTVL.

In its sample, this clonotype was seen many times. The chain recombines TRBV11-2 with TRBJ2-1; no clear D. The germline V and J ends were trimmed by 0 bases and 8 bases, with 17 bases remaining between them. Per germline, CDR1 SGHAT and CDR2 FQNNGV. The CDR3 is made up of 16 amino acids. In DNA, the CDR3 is TGTGCCAGCAGCTTAGATTCAGCCGGAAGCGTAGATGAGCAGTTCTTC. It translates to CASSLDSAGSVDEQFF.

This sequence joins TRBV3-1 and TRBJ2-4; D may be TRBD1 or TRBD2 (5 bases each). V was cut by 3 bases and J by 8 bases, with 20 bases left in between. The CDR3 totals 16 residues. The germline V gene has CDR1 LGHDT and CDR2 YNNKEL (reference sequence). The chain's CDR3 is CASSHSGRTLKDIQYF. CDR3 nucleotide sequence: TGTGCCAGCAGCCACTCGGGACGGACTTTGAAAGACATTCAGTACTTC.

The CDR3 reads CASSPDAHASDTQYF. In DNA form, the CDR3 reads TGTGCCAGCAGCCCGGATGCCCATGCGTCGGATACGCAGTATTTT. The chain has TRBV5-5 and TRBJ2-3; D ambiguous. The V and J ends lost 4 bases and 6 bases respectively, with 18 bases between them. From germline, CDR1 is SGHKS and CDR2 YYEKEE (reference sequence). The CDR3 sequence is 15 residues long.

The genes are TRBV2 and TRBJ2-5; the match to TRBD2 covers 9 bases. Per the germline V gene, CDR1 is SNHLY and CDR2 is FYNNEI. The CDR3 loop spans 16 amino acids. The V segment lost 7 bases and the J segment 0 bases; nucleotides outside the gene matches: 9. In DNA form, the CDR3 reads TGTGCCAGCACCGGGAGAAGCGGGGGGAACCAAGAGACCCAGTACTTC. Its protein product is CASTGRSGGNQETQYF. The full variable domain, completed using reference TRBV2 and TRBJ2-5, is EPEVTQTPSHQVTQMGQEVILRCVPISNHLYFYWYRQILGQKVEFLVSFYNNEISEKSEIFDDQFSVERPDGSNFTLKIRSTKLEDSAMYFCASTGRSGGNQETQYFGPGTRLLVL.

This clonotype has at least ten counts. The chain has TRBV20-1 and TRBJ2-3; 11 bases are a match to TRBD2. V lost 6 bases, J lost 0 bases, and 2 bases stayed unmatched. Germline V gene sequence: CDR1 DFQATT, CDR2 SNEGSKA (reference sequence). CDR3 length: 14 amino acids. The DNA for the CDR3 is TGCAGTGCGGTAGCGGGGGGGAGCACAGATACGCAGTATTTT. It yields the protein CSAVAGGSTDTQYF.